This T cell receptor beta chain originates from a study of CD8+ T cells in alopecia areata. Following extraction, RNA underwent reverse transcription to cDNA, which served as the sequencing template. Generated by immunoSEQ multiplex PCR, the TCRdb table keeps only in-frame clones and is missing some. The sample shows roughly 150,000 clones, about three fifths of them seen only once. Trimming cost V 2 bases and J 6 bases, with 14 bases left between them. The CDR3 loop spans 14 amino acids. Per germline, CDR1 SGHRS and CDR2 YFSETQ. The study, taken as a whole, reports: Sharing of TCR sequences between patients (possibly for HLA-related reasons) was less clear than in mice. Normal scalp showed lower clonality than lesional scalp, especially alopecia totalis/universalis.

This clone occurred a few times. The target antigen is unknown. The sequence came from a human donor in good health. The chain links TRBV5-1 to TRBJ1-2; TRBD1 is a possible D gene (6 bases). Sequenced sample: CD4+ T cells sorted from blood. CDR3 DNA sequence: TGCGCCAGCAGCTTATCGACAGGATTTGATGGCTACACCTTC. Translating gives CASSLSTGFDGYTF.